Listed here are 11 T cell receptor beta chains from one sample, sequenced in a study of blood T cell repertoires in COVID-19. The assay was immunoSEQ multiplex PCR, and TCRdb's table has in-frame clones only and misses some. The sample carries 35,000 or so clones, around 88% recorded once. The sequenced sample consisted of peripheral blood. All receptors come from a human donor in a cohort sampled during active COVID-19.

The CDR3 coding sequence is TGTGCTAGTGGTTTGGTATTGGGGGGTCAAAACATTCAGTACTTC. It specifies CASGLVLGGQNIQYF. The J gene is TRBJ2-4, the V gene TRBV12-5; TRBD2 is a possible D gene (6 bases). V shed 0 bases and J shed 5 bases, with 11 bases lying between them. Per the germline V gene, CDR1 is LGHNT and CDR2 is FRNRAP. The CDR3 length is 15 residues. The variable domain in full, with the rest retrieved from reference TRBV12-5 and TRBJ2-4, is DARVTQTPRHKVTEMGQEVTMRCQPILGHNTVFWYRQTMMQGLELLAYFRNRAPLDDSGMPKDRFSAEMPDATLATLKIQPSEPRDSAVYFCASGLVLGGQNIQYFGAGTRLSVL.

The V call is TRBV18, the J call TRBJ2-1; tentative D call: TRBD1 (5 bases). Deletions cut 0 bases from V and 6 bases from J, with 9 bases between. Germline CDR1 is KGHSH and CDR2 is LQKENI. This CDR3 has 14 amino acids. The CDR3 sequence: CASSPPDRRNEQFF. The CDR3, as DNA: TGTGCCAGCTCACCACCTGACAGACGCAATGAGCAGTTCTTC.

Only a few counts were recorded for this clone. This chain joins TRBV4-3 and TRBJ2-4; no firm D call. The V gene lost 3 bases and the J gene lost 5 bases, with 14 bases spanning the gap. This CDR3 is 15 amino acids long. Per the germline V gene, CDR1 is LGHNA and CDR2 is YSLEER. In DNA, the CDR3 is TGCGCCAGCAGCCAGGTCCAAGACACACAAAACATTCAGTACTTC. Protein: CASSQVQDTQNIQYF.

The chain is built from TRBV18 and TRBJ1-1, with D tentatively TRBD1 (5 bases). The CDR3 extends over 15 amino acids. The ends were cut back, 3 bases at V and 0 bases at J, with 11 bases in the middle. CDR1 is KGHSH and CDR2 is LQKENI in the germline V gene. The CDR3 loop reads CASSPGLGLNTEAFF. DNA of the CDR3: TGTGCCAGCTCACCGGGTTTGGGGCTGAACACTGAAGCTTTCTTT.

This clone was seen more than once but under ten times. The CDR3 loop is CATSDRKTGGGDTQYF. CDR3 in DNA: TGTGCCACCAGTGATAGGAAGACAGGAGGTGGAGATACGCAGTATTTT. The chain has TRBV24-1 and TRBJ2-3; D is possibly TRBD1 (6 bases). Trimming shortened V by 3 bases and J by 5 bases, and 17 bases separated the two germline ends. Per the germline V gene, CDR1 is KGHDR and CDR2 is SFDVKD. This CDR3 has 16 residues.

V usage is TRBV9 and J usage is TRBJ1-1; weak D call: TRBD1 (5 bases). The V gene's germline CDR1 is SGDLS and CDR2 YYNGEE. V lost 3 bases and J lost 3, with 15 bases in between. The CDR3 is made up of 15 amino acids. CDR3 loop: CASSAVGEVDTEAFF. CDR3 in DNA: TGTGCCAGCAGCGCCGTAGGGGAGGTGGACACTGAAGCTTTCTTT.

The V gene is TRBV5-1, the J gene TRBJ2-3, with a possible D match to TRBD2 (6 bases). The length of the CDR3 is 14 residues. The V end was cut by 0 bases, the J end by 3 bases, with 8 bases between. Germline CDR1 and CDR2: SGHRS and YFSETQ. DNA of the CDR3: TGCGCCAGCAGCTTGGGGCGGGGAACAGATACGCAGTATTTT. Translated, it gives CASSLGRGTDTQYF.

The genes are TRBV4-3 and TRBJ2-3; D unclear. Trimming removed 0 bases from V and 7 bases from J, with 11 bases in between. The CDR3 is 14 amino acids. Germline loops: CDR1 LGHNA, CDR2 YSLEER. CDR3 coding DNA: TGCGCCAGCAGCCAAGAGGTCCTATTTAATACGCAGTATTTT. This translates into CASSQEVLFNTQYF.

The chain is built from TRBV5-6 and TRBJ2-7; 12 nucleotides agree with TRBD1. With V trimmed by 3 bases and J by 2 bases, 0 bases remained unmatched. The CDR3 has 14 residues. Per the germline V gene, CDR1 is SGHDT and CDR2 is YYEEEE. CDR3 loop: CASSWDRGPYEQYF. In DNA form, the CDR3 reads TGTGCCAGCAGCTGGGACAGGGGGCCCTACGAGCAGTACTTC. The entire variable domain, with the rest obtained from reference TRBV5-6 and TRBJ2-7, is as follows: DAGVTQSPTHLIKTRGQQVTLRCSPKSGHDTVSWYQQALGQGPQFIFQYYEEEERQRGNFPDRFSGHQFPNYSSELNVNALLLGDSALYLCASSWDRGPYEQYFGPGTRLTVT.

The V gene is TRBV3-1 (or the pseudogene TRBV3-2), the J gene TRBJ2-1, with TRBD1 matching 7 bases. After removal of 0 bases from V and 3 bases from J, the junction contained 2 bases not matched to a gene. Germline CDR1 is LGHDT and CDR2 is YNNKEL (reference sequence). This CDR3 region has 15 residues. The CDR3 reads CASSQERQGYNEQFF. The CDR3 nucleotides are TGTGCCAGCAGCCAAGAGAGACAGGGCTACAATGAGCAGTTCTTC.

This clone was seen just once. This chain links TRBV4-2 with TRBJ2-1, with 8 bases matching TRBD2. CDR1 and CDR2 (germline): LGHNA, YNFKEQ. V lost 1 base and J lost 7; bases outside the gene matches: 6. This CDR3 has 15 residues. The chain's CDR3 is CASSQVRGGINEQFF. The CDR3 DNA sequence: TGTGCCAGCAGCCAAGTACGGGGGGGGATAAATGAGCAGTTCTTC.